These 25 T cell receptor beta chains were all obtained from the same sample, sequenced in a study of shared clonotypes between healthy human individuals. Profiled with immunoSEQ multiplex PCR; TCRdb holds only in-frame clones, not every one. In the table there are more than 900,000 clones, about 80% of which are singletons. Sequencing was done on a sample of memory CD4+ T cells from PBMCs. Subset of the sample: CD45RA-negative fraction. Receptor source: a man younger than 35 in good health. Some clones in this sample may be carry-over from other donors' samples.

The chain's CDR3 is CASSPGTGVYEQYF. As DNA, the CDR3 is TGTGCCAGCAGCCCAGGGACAGGGGTCTACGAGCAGTACTTC. This chain links TRBV6-1 with TRBJ2-7, with 10 bases fitting TRBD1. CDR1 MNHNS and CDR2 SASEGT come from the germline V gene. V shed 6 bases, J shed 3 bases, and the junction held 5 bases outside the gene matches. This CDR3 has 14 residues.

Here the CDR3 DNA reads TGTGCCAGCAGCTCAAGAGGTCTGCAGGGGGGGAGCACAGATACGCAGTATTTT. It translates to CASSSRGLQGGSTDTQYF. This chain joins TRBV7-9 and TRBJ2-3; the D gene could be TRBD1 or TRBD2 (7 bases each). Trimming removed 4 bases at V and 0 bases at J, with 20 bases between. This CDR3 comprises 18 residues. Germline assignment: CDR1 SEHNR and CDR2 FQNEAQ (reference sequence).

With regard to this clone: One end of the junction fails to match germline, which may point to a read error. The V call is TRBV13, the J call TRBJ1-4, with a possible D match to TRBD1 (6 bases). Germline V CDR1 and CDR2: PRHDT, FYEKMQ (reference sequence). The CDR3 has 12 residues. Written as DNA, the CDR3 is TGTGCCAGCAGCTTAGGGACAGGCCGGCCCCATTTT. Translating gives CASSLGTGRPHF.

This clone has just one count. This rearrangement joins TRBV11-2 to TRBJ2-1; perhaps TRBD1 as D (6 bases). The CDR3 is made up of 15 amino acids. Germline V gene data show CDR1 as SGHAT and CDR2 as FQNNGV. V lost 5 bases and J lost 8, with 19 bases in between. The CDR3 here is CASSERATGVDEQFF. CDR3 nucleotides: TGTGCCAGCAGCGAAAGGGCGACAGGTGTCGATGAGCAGTTCTTC. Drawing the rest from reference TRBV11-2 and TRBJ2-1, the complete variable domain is EAGVAQSPRYKIIEKRQSVAFWCNPISGHATLYWYQQILGQGPKLLIQFQNNGVVDDSQLPKDRFSAERLKGVDSTLKIQPAKLEDSAVYLCASSERATGVDEQFFGPGTRLTVL.

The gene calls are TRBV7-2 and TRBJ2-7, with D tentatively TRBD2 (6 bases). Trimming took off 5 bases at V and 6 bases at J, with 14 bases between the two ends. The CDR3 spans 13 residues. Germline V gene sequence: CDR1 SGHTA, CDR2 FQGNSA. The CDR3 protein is CASSLGTLAEQYF. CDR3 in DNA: TGTGCCAGCAGCCTCGGGACTCTCGCCGAGCAGTACTTC.

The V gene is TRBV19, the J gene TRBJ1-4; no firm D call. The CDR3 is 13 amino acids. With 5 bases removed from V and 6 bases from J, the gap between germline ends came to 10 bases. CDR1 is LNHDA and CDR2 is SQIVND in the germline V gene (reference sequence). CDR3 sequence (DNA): TGTGCCAGTAGTCTCCTGGTTCATGAAAAACTGTTTTTT. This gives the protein CASSLLVHEKLFF.

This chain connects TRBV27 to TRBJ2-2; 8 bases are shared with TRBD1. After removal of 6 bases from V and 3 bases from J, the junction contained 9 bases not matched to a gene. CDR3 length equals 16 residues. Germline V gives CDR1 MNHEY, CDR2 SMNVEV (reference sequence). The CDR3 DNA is TGTGCCAGCAGGATTGACAGGGGCGTTCACACCGGGGAGCTGTTTTTT. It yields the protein CASRIDRGVHTGELFF.

The CDR3 coding sequence is TGTGCCAGCTCACCCTTTGGACAGAGCCAGCCCTCTGGGGCCAACGTCCTGACTTTC. It yields the protein CASSPFGQSQPSGANVLTF. The V call is TRBV18, the J call TRBJ2-6, with a weak D call TRBD1 (6 bases). Germline lookup yields CDR1 KGHSH and CDR2 LQKENI. CDR3 length: 19 amino acids. V lost 3 bases and J lost 0, with 18 bases in between.

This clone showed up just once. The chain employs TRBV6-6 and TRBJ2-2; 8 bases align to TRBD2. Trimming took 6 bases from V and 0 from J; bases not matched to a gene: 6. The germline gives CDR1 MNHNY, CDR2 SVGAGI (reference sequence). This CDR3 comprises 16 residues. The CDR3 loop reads CASRPTSGANTGELFF. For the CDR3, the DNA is TGTGCCAGCAGGCCTACTAGCGGAGCGAACACCGGGGAGCTGTTTTTT.

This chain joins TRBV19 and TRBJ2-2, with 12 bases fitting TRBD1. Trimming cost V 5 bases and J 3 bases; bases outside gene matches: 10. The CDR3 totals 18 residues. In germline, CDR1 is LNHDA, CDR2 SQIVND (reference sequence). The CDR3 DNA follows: TGTGCCAGTAGTCTCGGGACAGGGGGCTTAGTTTACACCGGGGAGCTGTTTTTT. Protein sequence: CASSLGTGGLVYTGELFF. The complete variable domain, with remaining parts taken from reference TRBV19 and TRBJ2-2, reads DGGITQSPKYLFRKEGQNVTLSCEQNLNHDAMYWYRQDPGQGLRLIYYSQIVNDFQKGDIAEGYSVSREKKESFPLTVTSAQKNPTAFYLCASSLGTGGLVYTGELFFGEGSRLTVL.

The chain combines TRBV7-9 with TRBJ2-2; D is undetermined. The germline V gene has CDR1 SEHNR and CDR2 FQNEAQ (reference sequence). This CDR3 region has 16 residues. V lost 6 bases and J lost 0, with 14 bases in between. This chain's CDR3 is CASSPVSRTNTGELFF. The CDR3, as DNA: TGTGCCAGCAGTCCTGTGAGCAGGACGAACACCGGGGAGCTGTTTTTT.

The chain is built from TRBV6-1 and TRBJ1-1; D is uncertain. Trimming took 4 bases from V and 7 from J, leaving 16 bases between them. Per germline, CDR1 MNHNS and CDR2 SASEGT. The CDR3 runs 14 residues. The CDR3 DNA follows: TGTGCCAGCAGTGGGGGTCGATTTTCAGTTGAAGCTTTCTTT. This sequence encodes CASSGGRFSVEAFF.

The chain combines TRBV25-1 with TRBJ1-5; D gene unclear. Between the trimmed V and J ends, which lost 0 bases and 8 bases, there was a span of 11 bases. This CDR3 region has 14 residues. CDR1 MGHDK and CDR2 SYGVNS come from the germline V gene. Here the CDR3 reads CASSEYGGWEPQHF. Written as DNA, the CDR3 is TGTGCCAGCAGTGAATATGGCGGTTGGGAGCCCCAGCATTTT.

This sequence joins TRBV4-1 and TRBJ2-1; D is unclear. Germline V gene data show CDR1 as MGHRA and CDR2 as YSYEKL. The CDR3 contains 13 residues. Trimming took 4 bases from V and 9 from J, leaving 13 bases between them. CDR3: CASSRPSLGEQFF. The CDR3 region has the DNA TGCGCCAGCAGCCGCCCGTCCTTGGGTGAGCAGTTCTTC.

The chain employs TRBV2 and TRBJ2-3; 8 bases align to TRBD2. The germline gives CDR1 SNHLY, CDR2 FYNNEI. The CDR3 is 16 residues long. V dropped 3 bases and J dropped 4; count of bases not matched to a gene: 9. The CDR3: CASSDGVAGRADTQYF. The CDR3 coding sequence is TGTGCCAGCAGTGACGGGGTAGCGGGGCGGGCAGATACGCAGTATTTT.

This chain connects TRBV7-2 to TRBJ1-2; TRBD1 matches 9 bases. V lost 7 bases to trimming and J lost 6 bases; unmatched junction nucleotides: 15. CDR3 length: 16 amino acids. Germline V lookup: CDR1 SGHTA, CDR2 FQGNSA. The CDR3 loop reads CASNSITGTGTNGYTF. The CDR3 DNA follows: TGTGCCAGCAACTCTATTACCGGGACAGGGACGAATGGCTACACCTTC.

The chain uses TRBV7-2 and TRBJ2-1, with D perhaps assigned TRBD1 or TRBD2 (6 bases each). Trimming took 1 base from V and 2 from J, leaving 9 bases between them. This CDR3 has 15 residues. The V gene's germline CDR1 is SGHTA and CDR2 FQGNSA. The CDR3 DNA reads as TGTGCCAGCAGCTTAGACGGGGGCGCCTACAATGAGCAGTTCTTC. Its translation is CASSLDGGAYNEQFF. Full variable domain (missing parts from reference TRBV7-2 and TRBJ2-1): GAGVSQSPSNKVTEKGKDVELRCDPISGHTALYWYRQSLGQGLEFLIYFQGNSAPDKSGLPSDRFSAERTGGSVSTLTIQRTQQEDSAVYLCASSLDGGAYNEQFFGPGTRLTVL.

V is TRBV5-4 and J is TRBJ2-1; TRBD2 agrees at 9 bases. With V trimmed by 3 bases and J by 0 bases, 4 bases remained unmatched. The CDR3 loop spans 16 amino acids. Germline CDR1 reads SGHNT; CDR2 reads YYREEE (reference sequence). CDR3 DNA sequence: TGTGCCAGCAGCTCCCTAGCGGGGAGCTCCTACAATGAGCAGTTCTTC. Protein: CASSSLAGSSYNEQFF.

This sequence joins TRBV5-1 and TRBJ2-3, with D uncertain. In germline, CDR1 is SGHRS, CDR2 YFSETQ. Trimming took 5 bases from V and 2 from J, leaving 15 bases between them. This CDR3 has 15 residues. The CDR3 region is CASRGGGGLTDTQYF. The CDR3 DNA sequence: TGCGCCAGCAGGGGTGGCGGCGGCCTCACAGATACGCAGTATTTT.

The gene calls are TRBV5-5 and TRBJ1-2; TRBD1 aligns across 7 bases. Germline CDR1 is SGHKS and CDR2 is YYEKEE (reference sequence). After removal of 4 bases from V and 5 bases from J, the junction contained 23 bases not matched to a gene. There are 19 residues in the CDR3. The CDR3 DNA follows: TGTGCCAGCAGCGCCCGAGGCCCAGCGGGGGACAGTGGGAAGTATGGCTACACCTTC. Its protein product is CASSARGPAGDSGKYGYTF.

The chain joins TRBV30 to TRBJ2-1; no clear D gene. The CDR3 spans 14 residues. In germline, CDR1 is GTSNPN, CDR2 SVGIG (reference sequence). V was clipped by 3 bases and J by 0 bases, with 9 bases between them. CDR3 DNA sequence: TGTGCCTGGAGACTCGGTAGCTCCTACAATGAGCAGTTCTTC. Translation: CAWRLGSSYNEQFF.

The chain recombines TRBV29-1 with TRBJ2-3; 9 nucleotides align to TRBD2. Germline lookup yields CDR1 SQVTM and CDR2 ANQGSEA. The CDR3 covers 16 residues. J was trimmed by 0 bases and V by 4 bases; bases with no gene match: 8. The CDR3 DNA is TGCAGCGTTGTCCCTAGCGGGGAAATTAGCACAGATACGCAGTATTTT. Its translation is CSVVPSGEISTDTQYF.

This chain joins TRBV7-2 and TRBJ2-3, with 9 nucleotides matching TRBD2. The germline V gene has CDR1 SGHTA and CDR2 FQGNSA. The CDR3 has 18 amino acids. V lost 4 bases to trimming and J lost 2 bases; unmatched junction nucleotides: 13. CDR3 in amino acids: CASSSGLASGTFTDTQYF. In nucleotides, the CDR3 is TGTGCCAGCAGCTCCGGGCTTGCTAGCGGGACCTTCACAGATACGCAGTATTTT.

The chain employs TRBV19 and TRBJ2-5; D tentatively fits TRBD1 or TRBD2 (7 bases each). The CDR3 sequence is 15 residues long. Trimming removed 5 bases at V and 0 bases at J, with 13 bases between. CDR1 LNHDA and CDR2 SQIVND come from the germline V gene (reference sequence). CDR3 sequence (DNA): TGTGCCAGTAGTGTCCAGGGGGGGGACCAAGAGACCCAGTACTTC. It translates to CASSVQGGDQETQYF.

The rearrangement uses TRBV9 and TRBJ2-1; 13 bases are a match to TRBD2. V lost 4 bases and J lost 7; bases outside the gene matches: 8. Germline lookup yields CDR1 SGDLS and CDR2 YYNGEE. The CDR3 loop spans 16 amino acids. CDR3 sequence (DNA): TGTGCCAGCAGCTTCACCGCGGGACTAGCGGGGAATGAGCAGTTCTTC. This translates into CASSFTAGLAGNEQFF.